The 22 T cell receptor beta chains below were found in one sample sequenced in a study of T-cell memory formation after mild COVID-19 (TCRdb year 2021). Libraries were made using 5' RACE. TCRdb lists the instrument as Illumina NovaSeq 6000. Starting from the raw public reads, TCRdb applied fastp trimming at Q25, assembled clones with MiXCR and retained in-frame beta chains. Each CDR3 protein gets just one entry, which takes the most common genes and DNA from the rows behind it. In this sample the table shows 200,000 or so distinct CDR3 sequences, roughly 16% of which occur a single time. The ten largest clones take up approximately 2% of the sample. Source material: PBMCs or a T cell subset sorted from them (not recorded which). The receptors were gathered from an adult woman who had mild COVID-19 (a few samples of this study predate the infection). The sample titles of this study are shuffled in the database, so cell type and time point are left out; the donor was told from shared clones.

This clonotype was counted between two and nine times. The gene calls are TRBV11-3 and TRBJ2-3; TRBD2 is a possible D gene (6 bases). The length of the CDR3 is 14 residues. Trimming took off 4 bases at V and 0 bases at J, with 8 bases between the two ends. CDR1 and CDR2 (germline): SGHNT, YENEEA. The CDR3: CASSSRDSTDTQYF. The CDR3 bases are TGTGCCAGCAGCTCGCGGGACAGCACAGATACGCAGTATTTT.

V and J are TRBV6-5 and TRBJ1-6; D gene uncertain. The CDR3 contains 14 residues. CDR1 is MNHEY and CDR2 is SVGAGI in the germline V gene. V lost 1 base to trimming and J lost 6 bases, with 7 bases between them. This CDR3 is CASSYLGINSPLHF. The CDR3 DNA follows: TGTGCCAGCAGTTACTTGGGGATTAATTCACCCCTCCACTTT.

The chain couples TRBV24-1 to TRBJ2-1; TRBD2 matches at 13 bases. The CDR3 consists of 17 residues. After removal of 4 bases from V and 5 bases from J, the junction contained 7 bases not matched to a gene. CDR1 is KGHDR, CDR2 SFDVKD, per germline. CDR3 protein: CATSDPPGTSGDNEQFF. DNA for the CDR3: TGTGCCACCAGTGACCCACCCGGGACTAGCGGGGACAATGAGCAGTTCTTC.

The chain employs TRBV7-2 and TRBJ2-1, with D possibly matching TRBD2 (6 bases). There are 14 residues in the CDR3. Germline V gene data show CDR1 as SGHTA and CDR2 as FQGNSA. V gave up 4 bases and J gave up 4 bases, with 11 bases separating them. CDR3 coding DNA: TGTGCCAGCAGCTCGGGGCGGGAATACAATGAGCAGTTCTTC. Protein: CASSSGREYNEQFF.

This clonotype was counted a few times. This chain uses TRBV3-1 with TRBJ2-5; the match to TRBD2 covers 13 bases. The junction had 7 bases not matched to a gene; V was cut back by 1 base and J by 5 bases. This CDR3 spans 17 amino acids. Per germline, CDR1 LGHDT and CDR2 YNNKEL (reference sequence). In nucleotides, the CDR3 is TGTGCCAGCAGCCAAGTACCTGGGACTAGCGGGGCTGAGACCCAGTACTTC. As protein: CASSQVPGTSGAETQYF.

This clonotype appeared a few times. The chain uses TRBV20-1 and TRBJ2-3; 9 nucleotides align to TRBD2. The CDR3 length is 17 residues. V trimming: 0 bases; J trimming: 5 bases; junction bases outside the gene matches: 12. The germline V gene encodes CDR1 DFQATT and CDR2 SNEGSKA (reference sequence). The CDR3 protein is CSARDLASGKVGDTQYF. The CDR3, as DNA: TGCAGTGCTAGAGATCTAGCTAGCGGGAAGGTTGGAGATACGCAGTATTTT.

The table lists this clonotype with a few counts. The rearrangement uses TRBV20-1 and TRBJ2-7; D tentatively fits TRBD1 or TRBD2 (5 bases each). V lost 6 bases and J lost 4, with 16 bases in between. In germline, CDR1 is DFQATT, CDR2 SNEGSKA (reference sequence). This CDR3 spans 13 amino acids. Written as DNA, the CDR3 is TGCAGTGCCCGGAGAGGGTCAGGGTACGAGCAGTACTTC. It yields the protein CSARRGSGYEQYF.

This sequence joins TRBV20-1 and TRBJ2-4, with 8 bases fitting TRBD2. J was trimmed by 0 bases and V by 5 bases; bases with no gene match: 9. Germline CDR1 DFQATT, CDR2 SNEGSKA (reference sequence). The CDR3 loop spans 16 amino acids. CDR3 protein: CSARGGLGLAKNIQYF. The CDR3 DNA follows: TGCAGTGCTCGAGGGGGACTAGGTCTAGCCAAAAACATTCAGTACTTC.

This clonotype has only a few counts. J is TRBJ2-2 and V is TRBV7-6; tentative D call: TRBD2 (6 bases). Trimming pared 2 bases from V and 3 bases from J, leaving 16 bases between. This CDR3 contains 17 residues. The germline V gene has CDR1 SGHVS and CDR2 FNYEAQ. The CDR3 here is CASSLRRDLVHTGELFF. The CDR3 DNA sequence: TGTGCCAGCAGCTTAAGGAGGGACCTGGTTCACACCGGGGAGCTGTTTTTT.

This clonotype was recorded a few times. V and J are TRBV30 and TRBJ1-4; D unresolved. With 1 base removed from V and 5 bases from J, the gap between germline ends came to 8 bases. Germline CDR1 GTSNPN, CDR2 SVGIG (reference sequence). This CDR3 comprises 13 residues. DNA of the CDR3: TGTGCCTGGAGTGACGGGTTAAATGAAAAACTGTTTTTT. As protein: CAWSDGLNEKLFF.

The chain links TRBV24-1 to TRBJ2-1, with D hard to call. The ends were cut back, 5 bases at V and 1 base at J, with 14 bases in the middle. This CDR3 is built from 16 residues. The germline V gene has CDR1 KGHDR and CDR2 SFDVKD. The CDR3 spells CATSAATAESYNEQFF. Written as DNA, the CDR3 is TGTGCCACCAGTGCCGCGACCGCCGAGTCCTACAATGAGCAGTTCTTC.

This clonotype was seen a handful of times. The V gene is TRBV4-2, the J gene TRBJ2-3, with D possibly TRBD1 on 6 matching bases. Germline V gene data show CDR1 as LGHNA and CDR2 as YNFKEQ. This CDR3 comprises 14 residues. Deletions cut 4 bases from V and 6 bases from J, with 14 bases between. DNA for the CDR3: TGTGCCAGCAGCCTCCTTAGGGGGATGGATACGCAGTATTTT. Its translation: CASSLLRGMDTQYF.

The rearrangement uses TRBV2 and TRBJ2-4, with D uncertain. Looked up from germline, CDR1 is SNHLY and CDR2 is FYNNEI. The V gene lost 5 bases and the J gene lost 4 bases, with 15 bases spanning the gap. The CDR3 extends over 15 amino acids. CDR3 nucleotide sequence: TGTGCCAGCAGTTCTCAGAGCCTGGGAAAAAACATTCAGTACTTC. Its translation: CASSSQSLGKNIQYF.

For the CDR3, the DNA is TGTGCCAGCAGTTTACGGACACGGAACACTGAAGCTTTCTTT. Translation gives CASSLRTRNTEAFF. V and J are TRBV6-5 and TRBJ1-1; D might be TRBD1 (5 bases). Germline CDR1 and CDR2: MNHEY and SVGAGI. The ends were cut back, 4 bases at V and 1 base at J, with 10 bases in the middle. There are 14 residues in the CDR3.

This clonotype has more than one count but fewer than ten. This chain joins TRBV7-6 and TRBJ2-7; D is perhaps TRBD1 (7 bases). V shed 5 bases and J shed 2 bases, with 25 bases lying between them. CDR1 and CDR2 (germline): SGHVS, FNYEAQ. This CDR3 has 18 residues. The CDR3 protein is CASSSPGTVSAGPYEQYF. The CDR3 nucleotides read TGTGCCAGCAGCAGTCCCGGGACAGTTTCGGCGGGACCCTACGAGCAGTACTTC.

This clonotype was observed at least ten times. The chain combines TRBV29-1 with TRBJ2-7, with TRBD2 as a possible D gene (5 bases). The CDR3 is made up of 13 amino acids. Trimming pared 4 bases from V and 2 bases from J, leaving 12 bases between. In germline, CDR1 is SQVTM, CDR2 ANQGSEA. The CDR3 reads CSVVDWRAYEQYF. DNA for the CDR3: TGCAGCGTTGTGGACTGGCGGGCCTACGAGCAGTACTTC.

The V gene is TRBV7-2, the J gene TRBJ2-3; D gene uncertain. Deletions cut 4 bases from V and 2 bases from J, with 7 bases between. The germline V gene has CDR1 SGHTA and CDR2 FQGNSA. The CDR3 runs to 13 residues. The chain's CDR3 is CASSYLATDTQYF. In DNA, the CDR3 is TGTGCCAGCAGCTATCTTGCCACAGATACGCAGTATTTT.

This sequence joins TRBV25-1 and TRBJ2-2, with D perhaps matching TRBD1 or TRBD2 (6 bases each). This CDR3 is 16 amino acids long. V lost 4 bases to trimming and J lost 4 bases, with 16 bases between them. CDR1 and CDR2 (germline): MGHDK, SYGVNS. CDR3 amino acids: CASSGLPRGATGELFF. Here the CDR3 DNA reads TGTGCCAGCAGTGGACTCCCGAGGGGGGCCACCGGGGAGCTGTTTTTT.

In its sample, this clonotype was seen a few times. The V call is TRBV12-3 or TRBV12-4, the J call TRBJ1-5; 9 nucleotides line up with TRBD1. CDR3 length: 15 amino acids. Trimming removed 6 bases from V and 2 bases from J; junction bases left unmatched: 5. The chain's CDR3 is CASRRTGDGNQPQHF. CDR3 sequence (DNA): TGTGCCAGCAGGCGGACAGGGGATGGCAATCAGCCCCAGCATTTT.

Many counts were recorded for this clonotype. The gene calls are TRBV24-1 and TRBJ2-3; D is unresolved. Per the germline V gene, CDR1 is KGHDR and CDR2 is SFDVKD. CDR3 length equals 12 residues. Trimming removed 6 bases at V and 3 bases at J, with 6 bases between. The chain's CDR3 is CATSLGTDTQYF. DNA of the CDR3: TGTGCCACCAGTCTAGGAACAGATACGCAGTATTTT.

The gene calls are TRBV11-3 and TRBJ2-7; TRBD2 might be the D (5 bases). Germline CDR1 reads SGHNT; CDR2 reads YENEEA. The CDR3 has 12 residues. V lost 5 bases to trimming and J lost 13 bases, with 18 bases between them. DNA of the CDR3: TGTGCCAGCAGCCCCTACGGAGGCGCGTTATACTTC. Encoded protein: CASSPYGGALYF.

CDR3 sequence: CASSLGALREDQPQHF. DNA of the CDR3: TGTGCCAGCAGCTTAGGTGCGCTTAGGGAGGATCAGCCCCAGCATTTT. The rearrangement joins TRBV7-9 to TRBJ1-5; D gene uncertain. This CDR3 is built from 16 residues. The ends were cut back, 1 base at V and 5 bases at J, with 15 bases in the middle. The germline gives CDR1 SEHNR, CDR2 FQNEAQ (reference sequence).